A selection of T cell receptor beta chains follows, all from one sample in a study of T cell responses to AZD1222 COVID-19 vaccine. The protocol was immunoSEQ multiplex PCR, while the TCRdb copy is restricted to in-frame clones and leaves out a portion. Of roughly 160,000 clones in the sample, 80% to 90% were seen once. The sequences come from peripheral blood, collected on day 0 of AZD1222 vaccination. These receptors came from an adult in good health. CDR3s include the opening cysteine and the closing phenylalanine or tryptophan. The D gene is left open where the match is weak. Some rows have no size entry. The others give once, few or many, or a class for an expanded clone.

>.|TRBV15|.|TRBJ1-5
CATSREDTIGPQHF
TGTGCCACCAGCAGAGAGGACACCATAGGGCCCCAGCATTTT
>.|TRBV6-5|.|TRBJ2-3
CASSYTGSTDTQYF
TGTGCCAGCAGTTACACGGGGAGCACAGATACGCAGTATTTT
>.|TRBV7-2|.|TRBJ1-2
CASSLERGRYGYTF
TGTGCCAGCAGCCTCGAGCGGGGGCGGTATGGCTACACCTTC
>.|TRBV30|.|TRBJ2-7
CAGEDSTYEQYF
TGTGCCGGAGAGGACAGTACCTACGAGCAGTACTTC
>TRBD1|TRBV2|.|TRBJ1-2
CATQGQTLNYGYTF
TGTGCCACCCAGGGACAGACTTTAAACTATGGCTACACCTTC
>.|TRBV5-1|few|TRBJ1-1
CASFQGMNTEAFF
TGCGCCAGCTTCCAGGGTATGAACACTGAAGCTTTCTTT
>.|TRBV6-5|.|TRBJ1-2
CATNRALGNYGYTF
TGTGCCACAAACAGAGCCCTGGGGAACTATGGCTACACCTTC
>TRBD1|TRBV10-3|.|TRBJ2-2
CAISGDRTRNTGELFF
TGTGCCATCAGTGGGGACAGGACCCGAAACACCGGGGAGCTGTTTTTT
>.|TRBV28|.|TRBJ1-2
CASSFLVQGDGYTF
TGTGCCAGCAGTTTTCTGGTTCAGGGCGATGGCTACACCTTC
>.|TRBV6-1|.|TRBJ1-3
CASRERFVGGETLGNTIYF
TGTGCCAGCAGGGAACGGTTCGTCGGGGGCGAAACGTTAGGAAACACCATATATTTT
>.|TRBV11-3|.|TRBJ2-1
CASSFRESSYNEQFF
TGTGCCAGCAGCTTCAGGGAGAGCTCCTACAATGAGCAGTTCTTC
>TRBD2|TRBV7-3|few|TRBJ2-1
CASSREGWSYNEQFF
TGTGCCAGCAGCCGGGAGGGATGGTCCTACAATGAGCAGTTCTTC
>.|TRBV4-1|.|TRBJ1-1
CASSLRGRNTEAFF
TGCGCCAGCTCCCTAAGAGGAAGGAACACTGAAGCTTTCTTT
>.|TRBV6-5|.|TRBJ1-1
CASSYSMGGQHF
TGTGCCAGCAGTTACTCGATGGGCGGACAGCACTTT
>.|TRBV7-9|.|TRBJ1-6
CASSLTRKDSPLHF
TGTGCCAGCAGCTTAACCCGGAAAGATTCACCCCTCCACTTT
>.|TRBV7-2|.|TRBJ1-3
CASSLVARISGNTIYF
TGTGCCAGCAGCTTAGTAGCCAGGATCTCTGGAAACACCATATATTTT
>.|TRBV10-3|once|TRBJ2-1
CAISQTGEQFF
TGTGCCATCAGTCAGACAGGCGAGCAGTTCTTC
>.|TRBV29-1|.|TRBJ1-1
CSVGRGINTEAFF
TGCAGCGTTGGGAGAGGGATCAACACTGAAGCTTTCTTT
>.|TRBV11-2|.|TRBJ1-6
CASSATGTNSPLHF
TGTGCCAGCAGCGCCACAGGGACCAATTCACCCCTCCACTTT
>TRBD1|TRBV10-3|.|TRBJ1-1
CAISAARTGGIEAFF
TGTGCCATCAGTGCCGCGAGGACAGGCGGGATTGAAGCTTTCTTT
>.|TRBV28|.|TRBJ2-7
CASRYQYEQYF
TGTGCCAGCAGATATCAATACGAGCAGTACTTC
>.|TRBV19|.|TRBJ2-2
CASTKVGEWDTGELFF
TGTGCCAGTACAAAGGTGGGGGAATGGGACACCGGGGAGCTGTTTTTT
>.|TRBV6-1|few|TRBJ1-5
CASSEAGFEGFQPQHF
TGTGCCAGCAGTGAAGCGGGGTTCGAAGGTTTTCAGCCCCAGCATTTT
>.|TRBV2|.|TRBJ2-7
CASSEVDPYEQYF
TGTGCCAGCAGTGAGGTAGACCCCTACGAGCAGTACTTC
>TRBD1|TRBV7-2|.|TRBJ1-5
CASSPRQGGINQPQHF
TGTGCCAGCAGCCCGAGACAGGGAGGTATCAATCAGCCCCAGCATTTT
>.|TRBV6-4|.|TRBJ2-1
CASSDIGGSSYNEQFF
TGTGCCAGCAGTGATATCGGGGGCAGCTCCTACAATGAGCAGTTCTTC
>.|TRBV7-9|few|TRBJ1-1
CASSPPRAENTEAFF
TGTGCCAGCAGCCCCCCCAGGGCAGAGAACACTGAAGCTTTCTTT
>.|TRBV4-2|.|TRBJ2-5
CASSQEGGMAEETQYF
TGTGCCAGCAGCCAAGAGGGGGGAATGGCGGAAGAGACCCAGTACTTC
>.|TRBV21-1|.|TRBJ2-1
CASSTRQGSFEEGCNEQFF
TGTGCCAGCAGCACAAGACAGGGCTCCTTTGAAGAGGGGTGCAATGAGCAGTTCTTC
>TRBD1|TRBV5-1|.|TRBJ1-2
CASSFGQGSSNYGYTF
TGCGCCAGCAGCTTTGGACAGGGGTCATCTAACTATGGCTACACCTTC
>.|TRBV5-1|.|TRBJ2-3
CASSLAQGIDTQYF
TGCGCCAGCAGCTTGGCCCAGGGTATAGATACGCAGTATTTT
>TRBD1|TRBV5-6|.|TRBJ1-1
CASSFLTGGRTEAFF
TGTGCCAGCAGCTTCTTGACAGGGGGCAGGACTGAAGCTTTCTTT
>TRBD1|TRBV5-6|.|TRBJ2-7
CASTEQGDEQYF
TGTGCCAGCACGGAACAGGGGGACGAGCAGTACTTC
>TRBD1|TRBV15|.|TRBJ2-2
CATRTGYTGELFF
TGTGCCACCAGGACAGGGTACACCGGGGAGCTGTTTTTT
>.|TRBV19|.|TRBJ1-2
CASIELGANYGYTF
TGTGCCAGTATCGAGTTGGGCGCTAACTATGGCTACACCTTC
>.|TRBV23-1|.|TRBJ1-1
CASSQSPGAVGTEAFF
TGCGCCAGCAGTCAATCTCCGGGGGCTGTTGGCACTGAAGCTTTCTTT
>TRBD1|TRBV11-1|once|TRBJ1-4
CASSLPDRGPNEKLFF
TGTGCCAGCAGCCTTCCAGACAGGGGACCTAATGAAAAACTGTTTTTT
>.|TRBV4-3|.|TRBJ2-1
CASSQDPTDYNEQFF
TGCGCCAGCAGCCAAGACCCGACAGACTACAATGAGCAGTTCTTC
>.|TRBV6-1|.|TRBJ1-2
CASSEAHWTDGSYGYTF
TGTGCCAGCAGTGAAGCGCACTGGACAGACGGAAGCTATGGCTACACCTTC
>.|TRBV29-1|.|TRBJ1-3
CSVAGVGSGNTIYF
TGCAGCGTTGCGGGGGTTGGCTCTGGAAACACCATATATTTT
>.|TRBV4-3|.|TRBJ2-5
CASSQSRQETQYF
TGCGCCAGCAGCCAATCACGGCAGGAGACCCAGTACTTC
>.|TRBV5-6|.|TRBJ2-1
CASSFGGNYNEQFF
TGTGCCAGCAGCTTTGGGGGGAACTACAATGAGCAGTTCTTC
>TRBD1|TRBV11-2|.|TRBJ1-1
CASSFRPIRDREATEAFF
TGTGCCAGCAGCTTCCGACCCATACGCGACAGGGAGGCGACTGAAGCTTTCTTT
>.|TRBV12-3/TRBV12-4|.|TRBJ1-1
CASSLGNTEAFF
TGTGCCAGCAGTTTGGGGAACACTGAAGCTTTCTTT
>.|TRBV10-3|.|TRBJ2-5
CAISGTNSQETQYF
TGTGCCATCAGTGGGACTAACTCCCAAGAGACCCAGTACTTC
>TRBD1|TRBV5-1|.|TRBJ1-6
CASSLGTGGSPLHF
TGCGCCAGCAGCTTGGGGACAGGCGGTTCACCCCTCCACTTT
>.|TRBV7-2|.|TRBJ2-1
CASSLGAKSSYNEQFF
TGTGCCAGCAGCTTAGGGGCCAAAAGCTCCTACAATGAGCAGTTCTTC
>.|TRBV9|few|TRBJ1-1
CASSVVGLGNTEAFF
TGTGCCAGCAGCGTAGTAGGGCTGGGGAACACTGAAGCTTTCTTT
>TRBD2|TRBV3-1/TRBV3-2|.|TRBJ2-1
CASRPGPGLAGGSYNEQFF
TGTGCCAGCAGACCAGGACCGGGACTAGCGGGGGGCTCCTACAATGAGCAGTTCTTC
>.|TRBV5-6|.|TRBJ2-7
CASSSGLNLDGAYEQYF
TGTGCCAGCAGCTCCGGCCTTAACTTGGACGGAGCCTACGAGCAGTACTTC
>.|TRBV4-1|.|TRBJ1-1
CASSQQGTGYTEAFF
TGCGCCAGCAGCCAGCAGGGTACGGGGTACACTGAAGCTTTCTTT
>.|TRBV14|.|TRBJ1-2
CASSQGAFGGYTF
TGTGCCAGCAGCCAGGGTGCCTTCGGAGGCTACACCTTC
>TRBD1|TRBV15|.|TRBJ2-7
CATSRPGQGGSYEQYF
TGTGCCACCAGCAGACCGGGACAGGGAGGGTCCTACGAGCAGTACTTC
>.|TRBV14|.|TRBJ1-6
CASSQGREYSPLHF
TGTGCCAGCAGCCAGGGGAGGGAGTATTCACCCCTCCACTTT
>.|TRBV6-4|.|TRBJ2-3
CASSDGADTDTQYF
TGTGCCAGCAGTGACGGAGCGGATACAGATACGCAGTATTTT
>.|TRBV3-1/TRBV3-2|.|TRBJ1-1
CASSHSGAEAFF
TGTGCCAGCAGCCACTCCGGGGCTGAAGCTTTCTTT
>TRBD2|TRBV6-5|.|TRBJ2-7
CASRSGVLYEQYF
TGTGCCAGCAGGAGCGGGGTGCTCTACGAGCAGTACTTC
>TRBD1|TRBV7-3|.|TRBJ2-3
CASSLRGQGTDTQYF
TGTGCCAGCAGCTTAAGGGGACAGGGCACAGATACGCAGTATTTT
>.|TRBV7-6|.|TRBJ1-3
CASSLATGRSGNTIYF
TGTGCCAGCAGCTTAGCGACAGGACGCTCTGGAAACACCATATATTTT